What follows is one T cell receptor beta chain and its context. What it binds is not known. Specified treatment: oral pan-JAK inhibitor, 5-10 mg twice daily. The sorting of PBMCs gave CD4+ and CD8+ T cells. The source of the sample is a study of CD8+ T cells in alopecia areata. Overall study context: The study gave tofacitinib for 6 to 18 months, then 6 months off drug. Overall study results and limits: Patients showed less clear TCR sequence sharing than mice, possibly partly because of HLA diversity.

Germline CDR1 and CDR2: SGHTA and FQGNSA. The V end was cut by 7 bases, the J end by 0 bases, with 13 bases between. The CDR3 loop spans 15 amino acids. cDNA reverse transcribed from extracted RNA served as the sequencing template. Method: immunoSEQ multiplex PCR; TCRdb's copy keeps in-frame clones and lacks some. The data contain 150,000 to 200,000 clones, about 60% of them singletons. Material: CD4+ T cells sorted from blood, obtained at week 24, from a patient treated with tofacitinib. The rearrangement links TRBV7-2 to TRBJ2-1; D gene unclear. The receptor was isolated from a human donor with alopecia areata. In DNA form, the CDR3 reads TGTGCCAGCAAGGAAGGGCGCGGCTCCTACAATGAGCAGTTCTTC. It codes for CASKEGRGSYNEQFF.